This TCR beta chain was identified during a study of blood T cell repertoires in COVID-19. The germline V gene encodes CDR1 SNHLY and CDR2 FYNNEI. The V and J ends lost 8 bases and 0 bases respectively, with 17 bases between them. The CDR3 has 16 residues. Produced via immunoSEQ multiplex PCR; TCRdb's table is partial and in-frame only. The sample lists about 250,000 clones, around 84% occurring once. Individuals aged about 18 to 100 years were recruited from roughly 23 US areas. This clonotype originated in a man aged 35 to 55 who had recovered from COVID-19. The V gene is TRBV2, the J gene TRBJ2-1; D possibly corresponds to TRBD2 (5 bases). Input material: PBMCs or T cells enriched from blood (not recorded which). The CDR3 sequence is CASPQEVASSYNEQFF. The CDR3 coding sequence is TGTGCCAGCCCCCAGGAGGTTGCGAGCTCCTACAATGAGCAGTTCTTC.